These 30 T cell receptor beta chains were all obtained from the same sample, sequenced in a study of blood T cells in healthy people across ages. A second PCR of roughly 7 to 11 cycles used a sample-barcoded 5' primer and a J-beta primer mix. TCRdb re-derived calls from the 5' RACE reads in MiXCR, one entry per CDR3 protein. Altogether about 1.7 million distinct CDR3 sequences are present, approximately 30% being singletons, with the ten largest covering around 7.7%. The sequenced sample was blood. The receptors were gathered from a woman between 25 and 40 years old in good health.

The J gene is TRBJ2-4, the V gene TRBV6-2 or TRBV6-3, with D possibly being TRBD2 (5 bases). The J call may be faulty, since TRBJ2-7 better matches the DNA end. The CDR3 has 13 amino acids. Looked up from germline, CDR1 is MNHEY and CDR2 is SVGEGT. DNA for the CDR3: TGTGCCAGCAGTTACCCCCGGGACTACGAGCAGTACTTC. Encoded protein: CASSYPRDYEQYF.

Written as DNA, the CDR3 is TGTGCCAGCAGTTTATCTGGTGGGGGATCTCAGCCCCAGCATTTT. Translating it yields CASSLSGGGSQPQHF. The chain joins TRBV27 to TRBJ1-5; a possible D gene is TRBD1 (5 bases). The germline V gene encodes CDR1 MNHEY and CDR2 SMNVEV (reference sequence). Trimming shortened V by 0 bases and J by 6 bases, and 12 bases separated the two germline ends. The CDR3 spans 15 residues.

The chain has TRBV12-3 or TRBV12-4 and TRBJ1-2; a weak D match, TRBD1 (6 bases). V gave up 7 bases and J gave up 4 bases, with 13 bases separating them. The CDR3 covers 13 residues. CDR3 sequence reads: CASTYREGYGYTF. As DNA, the CDR3 is TGTGCCAGCACCTACAGGGAGGGCTATGGCTACACCTTC.

This clonotype was counted once. The chain links TRBV6-5 to TRBJ2-3, with TRBD2 matching over 10 bases. The V gene's germline CDR1 is MNHEY and CDR2 SVGAGI. Trimming at V came to 6 bases and at J to 0 bases, leaving 3 bases not matched to a gene. This CDR3 contains 15 residues. The CDR3 DNA follows: TGTGCCAGCAGGGGACTAGCGCCAAGCACAGATACGCAGTATTTT. Translation gives CASRGLAPSTDTQYF.

In its sample, this clonotype was seen a few times. The chain uses TRBV7-9 and TRBJ2-5, with D perhaps TRBD1 or TRBD2 (6 bases each). Germline V gene data show CDR1 as SEHNR and CDR2 as FQNEAQ (reference sequence). The CDR3 totals 16 residues. V was shortened by 5 bases and J by 4 bases, with 20 bases between the two germline ends. DNA of the CDR3: TGTGCCAGCAGCCCGCCTGGGGGGCTCCTGTCAGAGACCCAGTACTTC. Its protein is CASSPPGGLLSETQYF.

This clonotype was found a few times. V gene TRBV7-9 combines with J gene TRBJ2-1; 8 bases agree with TRBD2. The ends lost 5 bases at V and 1 base at J; junction bases unmatched: 13. CDR3 length equals 18 residues. The germline V gene has CDR1 SEHNR and CDR2 FQNEAQ (reference sequence). The CDR3 nucleotides are TGTGCCAGCAGCCCCAGACTAGCGACTGACATTTCCTACAATGAGCAGTTCTTC. Encoded protein: CASSPRLATDISYNEQFF.

This clonotype was picked up a small number of times. One end of the junction is discordant with germline, which a read error may explain. The chain links TRBV5-1 to TRBJ1-6; D remains ambiguous. Germline assignment: CDR1 SGHRS and CDR2 YFSETQ. The CDR3 consists of 13 residues. CDR3 coding DNA: TGCGCCGGCAGCTTGGAGTACGATTCACCCCTCCACTTT. Amino acid sequence: CAGSLEYDSPLHF.

The V call is TRBV20-1, the J call TRBJ1-2, with TRBD1 matching over 9 bases. The J segment lost 10 bases and the V segment lost 3 bases, leaving 15 bases of the junction unmatched. This CDR3 spans 15 amino acids. Germline CDR1 reads DFQATT; CDR2 reads SNEGSKA (reference sequence). CDR3 residues: CSARVEDRGRRDYTF. CDR3 DNA sequence: TGCAGTGCTAGGGTCGAGGACAGGGGCCGGAGAGACTACACCTTC.

In its sample, this clonotype was seen many times. The V gene is TRBV18, the J gene TRBJ2-5; 8 nucleotides line up with TRBD2. Germline CDR1 reads KGHSH; CDR2 reads LQKENI. The J segment lost 2 bases and the V segment lost 0 bases, leaving 2 bases of the junction unmatched. The CDR3 runs 15 residues. CDR3: CASSPPASGQETQYF. The CDR3 DNA reads as TGTGCCAGCTCACCACCGGCTAGCGGGCAAGAGACCCAGTACTTC.

The rearrangement uses TRBV24-1 and TRBJ1-1, with D perhaps matching TRBD1 (5 bases). Trimming shortened V by 0 bases and J by 1 base, and 11 bases separated the two germline ends. The CDR3 totals 16 residues. CDR1 is KGHDR, CDR2 SFDVKD, per germline. Written as DNA, the CDR3 is TGTGCCACCAGTGATTTGTATGGGACGGCGAACACTGAAGCTTTCTTT. Its protein product is CATSDLYGTANTEAFF.

The CDR3 DNA reads as TGTGCCACCAGTGATACCGGGGAGACCTACGAGCAGTACTTC. Translating it yields CATSDTGETYEQYF. This sequence joins TRBV24-1 and TRBJ2-7; weak D call: TRBD2 (5 bases). V was cut by 3 bases and J by 2 bases, with 10 bases left in between. Germline-derived CDR1 and CDR2 are KGHDR and SFDVKD. The CDR3 covers 14 residues.

The rearrangement uses TRBV7-6 and TRBJ2-3; perhaps TRBD2 as D (5 bases). The CDR3 spans 13 residues. V was pared by 1 base and J by 6 bases, with 8 bases between. Germline V lookup: CDR1 SGHVS, CDR2 FNYEAQ. The CDR3, as DNA: TGTGCCAGCAGCTTAGGGGAGCGGGATACGCAGTATTTT. This sequence encodes CASSLGERDTQYF.

V is TRBV20-1 and J is TRBJ2-3; 11 bases line up with TRBD2. Looked up from germline, CDR1 is DFQATT and CDR2 is SNEGSKA (reference sequence). V dropped 0 bases and J dropped 5; count of bases not matched to a gene: 4. This CDR3 has 15 residues. CDR3 amino acids: CSARDPSGRKDTQYF. In DNA form, the CDR3 reads TGCAGTGCTAGAGATCCTAGCGGGAGGAAAGATACGCAGTATTTT.

The chain is built from TRBV7-2 and TRBJ2-5; 9 nucleotides align to TRBD2. Germline values: CDR1 SGHTA, CDR2 FQGNSA. The V segment lost 4 bases and the J segment 2 bases; nucleotides outside the gene matches: 8. The CDR3 length is 16 residues. CDR3 DNA sequence: TGTGCCAGCAGCTCCTTTGGGGCGGGAGGGCAAGAGACCCAGTACTTC. It is translated as CASSSFGAGGQETQYF.

J is TRBJ1-2 and V is TRBV12-3 or TRBV12-4; a weak D match, TRBD1 (6 bases). This CDR3 is built from 13 residues. Trimming removed 3 bases at V and 8 bases at J, with 13 bases between. The CDR3 protein is CASSFPGAQGYTF. DNA for the CDR3: TGTGCCAGCAGTTTCCCGGGGGCGCAGGGCTACACCTTC.

This chain uses TRBV4-1 with TRBJ1-2; D uncertain. Germline lookup yields CDR1 MGHRA and CDR2 YSYEKL. The CDR3 is 12 amino acids. V lost 4 bases, J lost 5 bases, and 8 bases lay in between. The CDR3 DNA follows: TGCGCCAGCAGCCGACCAAAGTATGGCTACACCTTC. This gives the protein CASSRPKYGYTF.

The rearrangement joins TRBV7-2 to TRBJ2-3, with a possible D match to TRBD2 (6 bases). Trimming left V 4 bases short and J 4 bases short, with 12 bases between. Germline V CDR1 and CDR2: SGHTA, FQGNSA. This CDR3 spans 14 amino acids. The DNA of the CDR3 is TGTGCCAGCAGCTCCGTGACTAGATCAGATACGCAGTATTTT. This translates into CASSSVTRSDTQYF.

This clonotype turned up a few times. The chain couples TRBV28 to TRBJ1-2; D remains ambiguous. CDR3 length equals 14 residues. The germline V gene has CDR1 MDHEN and CDR2 SYDVKM. With 10 bases removed from V and 8 bases from J, the gap between germline ends came to 23 bases. CDR3 bases: TGTGCCACGTTCCTAAGCTCCGTTCGTGGCGGCTACACCTTC. This sequence encodes CATFLSSVRGGYTF.

With regard to this clonotype: With a much larger clone just one base away, this may be a read error. The chain combines TRBV7-6 with TRBJ2-4, with D possibly matching TRBD1 (5 bases). Trimming pared 5 bases from V and 13 bases from J, leaving 21 bases between. The CDR3 runs 14 residues. Germline lookup yields CDR1 SGHVS and CDR2 FNYEAQ. CDR3 region: CASSPNLQDNEQYF. DNA for the CDR3: TGTGCCAGCAGCCCTAACCTACAGGACAATGAGCAGTACTTC.

The V and J genes are TRBV7-2 and TRBJ1-4; maybe TRBD1 (6 bases). Germline-derived CDR1 and CDR2 are SGHTA and FQGNSA. The CDR3 is made up of 15 amino acids. V was clipped by 5 bases and J by 5 bases, with 15 bases between them. CDR3 sequence (DNA): TGTGCCAGCAGCCCGGGGGCGGGGATCAATGAAAAACTGTTTTTT. It translates to CASSPGAGINEKLFF.

At least ten counts were recorded for this clonotype. This chain uses TRBV28 with TRBJ2-4; D gene ambiguous. Looked up from germline, CDR1 is MDHEN and CDR2 is SYDVKM. This CDR3 comprises 16 residues. V lost 4 bases and J lost 0, with 13 bases in between. The CDR3 coding sequence is TGTGCCAGCAGTTCCACAGATTTCCTAGCCAAAAACATTCAGTACTTC. This sequence encodes CASSSTDFLAKNIQYF. Variable domain in full (rest from reference TRBV28 and TRBJ2-4): DVKVTQSSRYLVKRTGEKVFLECVQDMDHENMFWYRQDPGLGLRLIYFSYDVKMKEKGDIPEGYSVSREKKERFSLILESASTNQTSMYLCASSSTDFLAKNIQYFGAGTRLSVL.

The chain carries TRBV10-3 and TRBJ1-1; 10 positions agree with TRBD1. J lost 5 bases, V lost 10 bases, and 7 bases had no gene match. CDR3 length: 13 residues. From germline, CDR1 is ENHRY and CDR2 SYGVKD. CDR3 amino acids: CATSGTGVTEAFF. DNA of the CDR3: TGTGCCACTTCCGGGACAGGGGTGACTGAAGCTTTCTTT.

This clonotype showed up many times. The V and J genes are TRBV4-1 and TRBJ2-7; D is unclear. V dropped 0 bases and J dropped 2 bases, with 11 bases sitting between them. Germline V gene sequence: CDR1 MGHRA, CDR2 YSYEKL. This CDR3 has 15 amino acids. CDR3 sequence: CASSQEGSLPYEQYF. DNA for the CDR3: TGCGCCAGCAGCCAAGAAGGATCCTTGCCCTACGAGCAGTACTTC.

This clonotype was seen a handful of times. This chain uses TRBV7-2 with TRBJ2-1, with 7 positions matching TRBD2. J gave up 9 bases and V 8 bases, and 16 bases lay outside the gene matches. The germline gives CDR1 SGHTA, CDR2 FQGNSA. The CDR3 runs 15 residues. The CDR3 bases are TGTGCCAGCCTGTTCGGCGGCGGGAGATCGACTGAGCAGTTCTTC. Amino acids: CASLFGGGRSTEQFF. The full variable domain, with the rest looked up from reference TRBV7-2 and TRBJ2-1, is GAGVSQSPSNKVTEKGKDVELRCDPISGHTALYWYRQSLGQGLEFLIYFQGNSAPDKSGLPSDRFSAERTGGSVSTLTIQRTQQEDSAVYLCASLFGGGRSTEQFFGPGTRLTVL.

This clonotype was picked up a small number of times. The chain joins TRBV6-6 to TRBJ2-1, with D perhaps matching TRBD2 (6 bases). The CDR3 has 14 amino acids. The ends were cut back, 7 bases at V and 9 bases at J, with 19 bases in the middle. Germline lookup yields CDR1 MNHNY and CDR2 SVGAGI (reference sequence). The CDR3: CASTLSGVGSEQFF. The CDR3 nucleotides read TGTGCCAGCACTCTTAGTGGGGTCGGGAGTGAGCAGTTCTTC.

Many counts were recorded for this clonotype. This chain joins TRBV7-9 and TRBJ2-7; 10 nucleotides line up with TRBD1. The length of the CDR3 is 14 residues. Germline-derived CDR1 and CDR2 are SEHNR and FQNEAQ (reference sequence). V was pared by 5 bases and J by 5 bases, with 6 bases of the junction left unmatched. The CDR3 bases are TGTGCCAGCAGCACAGGACAGGGGGGGCACGAGCAGTACTTC. The encoded protein is CASSTGQGGHEQYF. The whole variable domain, filled in from reference TRBV7-9 and TRBJ2-7, reads DTGVSQNPRHKITKRGQNVTFRCDPISEHNRLYWYRQTLGQGPEFLTYFQNEAQLEKSRLLSDRFSAERPKGSFSTLEIQRTEQGDSAMYLCASSTGQGGHEQYFGPGTRLTVT.

This clonotype was observed a few times. CDR3 nucleotides: TGTGCCATCGAAAATGACAGGGAAGATACGCAGTATTTT. Residues: CAIENDREDTQYF. The chain uses TRBV28 and TRBJ2-3; 7 bases match TRBD1. The CDR3 sequence is 13 residues long. V lost 10 bases and J lost 5; bases outside the gene matches: 9. Germline V gives CDR1 MDHEN, CDR2 SYDVKM.

With respect to this clonotype: A read error may explain this, as a much larger clone is one base away. The chain joins TRBV10-2 to TRBJ2-1, with D uncertain. V was trimmed by 4 bases and J by 13 bases, leaving 17 bases between them. The CDR3 is 13 amino acids. Per germline, CDR1 WSHSY and CDR2 SAAADI. CDR3 coding DNA: TGCGCCAGCAGTGCTCGGACGCTGGAGACCCAGTTCTTC. It specifies CASSARTLETQFF.

This clonotype was found a few times. The V call is TRBV2, the J call TRBJ2-3; 9 bases line up with TRBD2. Looked up from germline, CDR1 is SNHLY and CDR2 is FYNNEI. V lost 5 bases to trimming and J lost 0 bases; unmatched junction nucleotides: 6. The CDR3 consists of 16 residues. CDR3 sequence: CASSSTSGRSTDTQYF. The CDR3 DNA follows: TGTGCCAGCAGTAGTACTAGCGGGCGTAGCACAGATACGCAGTATTTT.

This clonotype was recorded at least ten times. The J gene is TRBJ2-7, the V gene TRBV10-3; D tentatively fits TRBD1 or TRBD2 (5 bases each). Germline assignment: CDR1 ENHRY and CDR2 SYGVKD. V lost 6 bases and J 4 bases, leaving 16 bases between the germline ends. The CDR3 has 14 residues. The CDR3 loop is CAIRGVDWGYEQYF. The CDR3 coding sequence is TGTGCCATCAGGGGGGTGGATTGGGGTTACGAGCAGTACTTC.